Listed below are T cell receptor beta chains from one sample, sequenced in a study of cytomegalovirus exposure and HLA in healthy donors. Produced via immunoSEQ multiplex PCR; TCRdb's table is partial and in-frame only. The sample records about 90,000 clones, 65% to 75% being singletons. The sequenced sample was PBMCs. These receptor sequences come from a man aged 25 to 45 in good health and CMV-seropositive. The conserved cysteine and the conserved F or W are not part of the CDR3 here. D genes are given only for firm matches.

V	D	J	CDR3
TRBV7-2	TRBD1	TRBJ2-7	ASSTDRVGPYEQY
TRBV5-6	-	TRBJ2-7	ASSRGATYEQY
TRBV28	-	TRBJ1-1	ASTGGQGRSEAF
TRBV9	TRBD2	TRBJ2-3	ASSGLAGGPRTDTQY
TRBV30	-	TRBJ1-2	AWSAGQAPSGYT
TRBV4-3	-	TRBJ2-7	ASSQMTGAYYEQY
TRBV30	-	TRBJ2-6	AWSVPISGANVLT
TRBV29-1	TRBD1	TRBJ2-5	SALTGGQETQY
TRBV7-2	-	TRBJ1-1	ASSLHRDEAF
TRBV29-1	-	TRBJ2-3	SVVRGGEDTQY
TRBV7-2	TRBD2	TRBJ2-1	ASSPRLAGVRGNEQF
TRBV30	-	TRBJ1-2	AWSPGLDYGYT
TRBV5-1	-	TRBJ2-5	ASSLGTAGGAQY
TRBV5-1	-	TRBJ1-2	ASSLGTREEGYT
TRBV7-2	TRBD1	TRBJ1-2	ASSFHRDSGGYT